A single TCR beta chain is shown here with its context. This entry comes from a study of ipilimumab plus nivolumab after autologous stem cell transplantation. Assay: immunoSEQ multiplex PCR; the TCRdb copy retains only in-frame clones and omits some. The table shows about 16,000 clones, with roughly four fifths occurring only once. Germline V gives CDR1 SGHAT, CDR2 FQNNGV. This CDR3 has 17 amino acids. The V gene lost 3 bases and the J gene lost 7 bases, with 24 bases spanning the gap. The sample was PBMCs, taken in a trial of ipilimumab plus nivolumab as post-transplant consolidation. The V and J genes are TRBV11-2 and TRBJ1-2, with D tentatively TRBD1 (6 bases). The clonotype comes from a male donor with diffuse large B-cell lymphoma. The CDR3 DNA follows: TGTGCCAGCAGCTTCCCGGACAGCACGGAACCGCGTCCTGGCTACACCTTC. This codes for CASSFPDSTEPRPGYTF.